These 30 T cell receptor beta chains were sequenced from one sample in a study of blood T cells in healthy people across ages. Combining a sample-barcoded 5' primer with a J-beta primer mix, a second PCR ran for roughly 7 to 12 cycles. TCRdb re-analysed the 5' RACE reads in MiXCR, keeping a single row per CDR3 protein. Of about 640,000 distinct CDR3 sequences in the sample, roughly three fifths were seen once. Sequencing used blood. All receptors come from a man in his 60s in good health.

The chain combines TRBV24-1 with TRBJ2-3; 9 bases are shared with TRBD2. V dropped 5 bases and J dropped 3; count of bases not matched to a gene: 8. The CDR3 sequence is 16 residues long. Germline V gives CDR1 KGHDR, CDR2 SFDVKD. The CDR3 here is CATSGGSSGETDTQYF. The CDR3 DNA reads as TGTGCCACCAGTGGAGGGTCTAGCGGGGAAACAGATACGCAGTATTTT.

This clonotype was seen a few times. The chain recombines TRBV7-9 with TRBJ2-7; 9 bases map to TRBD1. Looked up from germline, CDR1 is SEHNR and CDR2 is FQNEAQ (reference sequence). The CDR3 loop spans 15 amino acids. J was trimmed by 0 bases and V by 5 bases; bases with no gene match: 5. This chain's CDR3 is CASSRETGGSYEQYF. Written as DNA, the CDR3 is TGTGCCAGCAGCCGTGAGACAGGGGGCTCCTACGAGCAGTACTTC.

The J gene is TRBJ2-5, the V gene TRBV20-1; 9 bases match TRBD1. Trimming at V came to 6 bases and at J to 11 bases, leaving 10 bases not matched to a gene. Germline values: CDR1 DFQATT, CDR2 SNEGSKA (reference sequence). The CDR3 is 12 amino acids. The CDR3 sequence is CSAATGGGWQYF. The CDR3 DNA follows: TGCAGTGCAGCAACAGGGGGCGGATGGCAGTACTTC.

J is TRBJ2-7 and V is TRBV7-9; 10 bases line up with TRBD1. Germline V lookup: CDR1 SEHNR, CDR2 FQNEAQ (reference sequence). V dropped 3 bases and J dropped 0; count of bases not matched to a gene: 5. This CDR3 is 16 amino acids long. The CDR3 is CASSLGQGQNSYEQYF. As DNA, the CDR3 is TGTGCCAGCAGCTTGGGACAGGGGCAAAACTCCTACGAGCAGTACTTC.

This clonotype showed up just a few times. CDR3 DNA sequence: TGCAGCGTTGAAGATCGGGGGTATGGCTACACCTTC. Protein sequence: CSVEDRGYGYTF. J is TRBJ1-2 and V is TRBV29-1, with D tentatively TRBD1 (5 bases). This CDR3 region has 12 residues. The V end was cut by 0 bases, the J end by 5 bases, with 7 bases between. Germline CDR1 and CDR2: SQVTM and ANQGSEA.

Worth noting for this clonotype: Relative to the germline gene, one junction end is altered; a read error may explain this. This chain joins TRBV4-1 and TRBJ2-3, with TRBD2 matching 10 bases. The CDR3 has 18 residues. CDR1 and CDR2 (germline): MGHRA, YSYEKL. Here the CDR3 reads CACSQVPLSGGSTDTQYF. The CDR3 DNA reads TGCGCCTGCAGCCAAGTCCCCCTTAGCGGGGGGAGCACAGATACGCAGTATTTT.

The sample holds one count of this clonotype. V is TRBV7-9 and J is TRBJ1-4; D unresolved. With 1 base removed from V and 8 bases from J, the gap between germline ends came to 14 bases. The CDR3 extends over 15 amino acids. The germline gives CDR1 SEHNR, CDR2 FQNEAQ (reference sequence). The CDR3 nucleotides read TGTGCCAGCAGCTTAGGGTTAGGGCGAACCGAAAAACTGTTTTTT. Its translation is CASSLGLGRTEKLFF.

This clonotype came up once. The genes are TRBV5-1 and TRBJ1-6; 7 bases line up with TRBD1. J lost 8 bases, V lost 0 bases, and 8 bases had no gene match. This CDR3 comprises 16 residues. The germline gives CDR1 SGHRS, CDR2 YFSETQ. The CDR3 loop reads CASSLEGAVGYSPLHF. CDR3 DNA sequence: TGCGCCAGCAGCTTGGAGGGGGCAGTGGGGTATTCACCCCTCCACTTT.

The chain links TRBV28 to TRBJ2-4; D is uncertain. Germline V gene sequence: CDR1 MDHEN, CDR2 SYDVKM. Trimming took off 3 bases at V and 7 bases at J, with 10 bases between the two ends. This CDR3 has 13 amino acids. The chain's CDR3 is CASSFGQNNIQYF. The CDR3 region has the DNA TGTGCCAGCAGTTTTGGCCAGAATAACATTCAGTACTTC. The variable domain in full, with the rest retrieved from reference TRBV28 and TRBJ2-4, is DVKVTQSSRYLVKRTGEKVFLECVQDMDHENMFWYRQDPGLGLRLIYFSYDVKMKEKGDIPEGYSVSREKKERFSLILESASTNQTSMYLCASSFGQNNIQYFGAGTRLSVL.

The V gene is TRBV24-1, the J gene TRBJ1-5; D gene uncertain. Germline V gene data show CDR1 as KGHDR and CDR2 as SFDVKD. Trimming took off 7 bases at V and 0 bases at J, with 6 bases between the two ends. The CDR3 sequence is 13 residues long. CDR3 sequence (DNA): TGTGCCACCAGGGGTATTAGCAATCAGCCCCAGCATTTT. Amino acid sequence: CATRGISNQPQHF.

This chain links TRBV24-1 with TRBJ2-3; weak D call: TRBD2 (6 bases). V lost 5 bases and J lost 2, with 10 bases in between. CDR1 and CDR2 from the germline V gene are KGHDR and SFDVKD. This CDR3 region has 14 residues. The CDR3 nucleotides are TGTGCCACCAGTGGCCCACTAGCCACAGATACGCAGTATTTT. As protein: CATSGPLATDTQYF.

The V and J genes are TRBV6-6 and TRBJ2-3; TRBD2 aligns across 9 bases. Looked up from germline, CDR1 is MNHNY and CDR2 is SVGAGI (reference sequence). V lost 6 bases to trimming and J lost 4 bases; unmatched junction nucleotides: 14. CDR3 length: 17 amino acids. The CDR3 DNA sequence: TGTGCCAGCAGGATCCCTGCAGCGGGGGGAAATTCAGATACGCAGTATTTT. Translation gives CASRIPAAGGNSDTQYF.

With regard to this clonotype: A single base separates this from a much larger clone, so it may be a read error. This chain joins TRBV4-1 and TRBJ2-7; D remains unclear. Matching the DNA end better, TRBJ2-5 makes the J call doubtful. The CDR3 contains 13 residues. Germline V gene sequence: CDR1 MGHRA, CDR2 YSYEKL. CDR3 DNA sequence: TGCGCCAGCAGCCAAGTGCGCAGCGAGACCCAGTACTTC. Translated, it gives CASSQVRSETQYF.

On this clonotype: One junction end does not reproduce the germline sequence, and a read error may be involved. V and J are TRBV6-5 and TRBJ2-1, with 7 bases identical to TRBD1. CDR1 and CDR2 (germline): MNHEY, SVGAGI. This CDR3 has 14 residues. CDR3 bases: TGTGCCAGCAGTTTGGGACAGAACTACAATGGGCAGTTCTTC. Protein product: CASSLGQNYNGQFF.

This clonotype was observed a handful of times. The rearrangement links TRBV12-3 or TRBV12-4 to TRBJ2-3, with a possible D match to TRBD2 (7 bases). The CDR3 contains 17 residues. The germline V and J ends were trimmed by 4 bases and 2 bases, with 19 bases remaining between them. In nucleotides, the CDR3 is TGTGCCAGCAGTTCCCACCCGGGGGGCCGGGACACAGATACGCAGTATTTT. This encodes CASSSHPGGRDTDTQYF.

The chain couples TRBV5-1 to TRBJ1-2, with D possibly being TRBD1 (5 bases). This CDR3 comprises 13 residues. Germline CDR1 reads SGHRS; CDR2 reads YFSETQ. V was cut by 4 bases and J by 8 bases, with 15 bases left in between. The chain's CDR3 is CASSLQGGEGYTF. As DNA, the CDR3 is TGCGCCAGCAGCCTCCAGGGCGGGGAAGGCTACACCTTC.

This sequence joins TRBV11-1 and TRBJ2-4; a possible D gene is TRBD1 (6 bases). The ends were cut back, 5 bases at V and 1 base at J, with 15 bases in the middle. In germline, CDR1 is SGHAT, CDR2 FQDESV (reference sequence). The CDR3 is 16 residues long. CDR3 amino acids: CASSHTGGEAKNIQYF. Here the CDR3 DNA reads TGTGCCAGCAGCCACACTGGGGGCGAGGCCAAAAACATTCAGTACTTC.

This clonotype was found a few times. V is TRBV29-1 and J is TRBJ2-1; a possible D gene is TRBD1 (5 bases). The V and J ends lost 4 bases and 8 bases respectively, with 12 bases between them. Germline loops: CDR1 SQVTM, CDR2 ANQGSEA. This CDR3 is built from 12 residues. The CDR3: CSVAQGLDEQFF. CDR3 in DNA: TGCAGCGTTGCTCAGGGTTTGGATGAGCAGTTCTTC.

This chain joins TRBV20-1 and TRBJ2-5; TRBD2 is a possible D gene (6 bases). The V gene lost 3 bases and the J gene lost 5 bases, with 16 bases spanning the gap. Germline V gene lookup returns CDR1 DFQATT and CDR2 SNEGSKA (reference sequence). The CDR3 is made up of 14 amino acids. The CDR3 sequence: CSASTGTVKETQYF. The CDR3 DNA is TGCAGTGCTAGTACTGGGACTGTGAAGGAGACCCAGTACTTC.

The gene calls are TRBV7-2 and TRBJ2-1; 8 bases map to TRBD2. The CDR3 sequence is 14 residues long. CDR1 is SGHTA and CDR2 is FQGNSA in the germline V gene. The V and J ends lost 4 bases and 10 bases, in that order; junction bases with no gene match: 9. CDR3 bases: TGTGCCAGCAGCTCCCCCGTGGCGGGGGGCGAGCAGTTCTTC. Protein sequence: CASSSPVAGGEQFF. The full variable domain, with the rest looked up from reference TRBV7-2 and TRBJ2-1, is GAGVSQSPSNKVTEKGKDVELRCDPISGHTALYWYRQSLGQGLEFLIYFQGNSAPDKSGLPSDRFSAERTGGSVSTLTIQRTQQEDSAVYLCASSSPVAGGEQFFGPGTRLTVL.

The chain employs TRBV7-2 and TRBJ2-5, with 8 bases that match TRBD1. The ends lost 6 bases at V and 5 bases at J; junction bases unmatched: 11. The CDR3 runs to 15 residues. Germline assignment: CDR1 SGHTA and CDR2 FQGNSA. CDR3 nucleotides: TGTGCCAGCAGACCGGGTGCAGGGGGCAGGGAGACCCAGTACTTC. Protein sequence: CASRPGAGGRETQYF.

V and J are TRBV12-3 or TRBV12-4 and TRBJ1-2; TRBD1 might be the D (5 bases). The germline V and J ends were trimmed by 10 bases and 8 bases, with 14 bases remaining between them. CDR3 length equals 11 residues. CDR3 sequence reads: CATLAGRGYTF. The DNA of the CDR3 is TGTGCCACTCTTGCGGGACGAGGCTACACCTTC.

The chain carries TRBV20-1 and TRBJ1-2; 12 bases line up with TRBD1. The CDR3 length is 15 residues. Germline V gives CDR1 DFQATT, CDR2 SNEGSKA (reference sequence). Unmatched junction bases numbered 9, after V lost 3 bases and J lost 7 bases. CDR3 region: CSASRSGTGGGGYTF. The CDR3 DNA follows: TGCAGTGCTAGCCGATCCGGGACAGGGGGCGGTGGCTACACCTTC.

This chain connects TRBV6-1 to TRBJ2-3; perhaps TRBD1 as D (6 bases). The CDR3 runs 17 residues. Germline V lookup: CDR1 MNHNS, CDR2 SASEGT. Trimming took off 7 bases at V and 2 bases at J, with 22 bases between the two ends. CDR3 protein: CASKTYEGGGSTDTQYF. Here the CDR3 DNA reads TGTGCCAGCAAGACCTATGAGGGTGGGGGCTCCACAGATACGCAGTATTTT.

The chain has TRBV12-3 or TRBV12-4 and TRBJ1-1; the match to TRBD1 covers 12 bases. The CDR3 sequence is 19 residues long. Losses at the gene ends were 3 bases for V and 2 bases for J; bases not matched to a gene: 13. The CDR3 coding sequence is TGTGCCAGCAGTTTCTCCATGGGGGGGACAGGGGGCACCAACACTGAAGCTTTCTTT. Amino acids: CASSFSMGGTGGTNTEAFF.

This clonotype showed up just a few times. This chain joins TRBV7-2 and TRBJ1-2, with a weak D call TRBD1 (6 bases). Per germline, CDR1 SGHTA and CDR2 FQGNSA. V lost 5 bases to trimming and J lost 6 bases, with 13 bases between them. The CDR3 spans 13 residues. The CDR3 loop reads CASSPYRDHGYTF. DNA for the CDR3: TGTGCCAGCAGCCCTTACAGGGACCATGGCTACACCTTC.

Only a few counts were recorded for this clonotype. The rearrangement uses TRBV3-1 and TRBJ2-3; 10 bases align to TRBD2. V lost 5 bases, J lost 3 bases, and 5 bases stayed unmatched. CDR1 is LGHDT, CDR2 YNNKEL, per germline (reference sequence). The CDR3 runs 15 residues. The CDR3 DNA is TGTGCCAGCAGCTTCAGCGGGGGGGGTACAGATACGCAGTATTTT. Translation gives CASSFSGGGTDTQYF.

The CDR3 DNA reads as TGCGCCAGCAGCCAAAGTCCGGGACAGAACTATGGCTACACCTTC. It yields the protein CASSQSPGQNYGYTF. The chain links TRBV5-1 to TRBJ1-2; the match to TRBD1 covers 7 bases. Germline V lookup: CDR1 SGHRS, CDR2 YFSETQ. This CDR3 has 15 amino acids. The V gene end was trimmed by 4 bases and the J gene end by 2 bases; junction bases not matched to a gene: 8.

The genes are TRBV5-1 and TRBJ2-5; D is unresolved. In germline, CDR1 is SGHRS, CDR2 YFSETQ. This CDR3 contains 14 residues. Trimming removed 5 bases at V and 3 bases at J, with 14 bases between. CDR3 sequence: CASRYPGREETQYF. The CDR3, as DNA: TGCGCCAGCAGATATCCGGGCCGTGAAGAGACCCAGTACTTC.

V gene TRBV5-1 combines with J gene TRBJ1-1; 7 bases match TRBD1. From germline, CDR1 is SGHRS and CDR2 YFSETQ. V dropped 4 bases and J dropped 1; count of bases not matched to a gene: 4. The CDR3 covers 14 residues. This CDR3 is CASSRGQQNTEAFF. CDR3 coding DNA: TGCGCCAGCAGCCGGGGACAGCAGAACACTGAAGCTTTCTTT.